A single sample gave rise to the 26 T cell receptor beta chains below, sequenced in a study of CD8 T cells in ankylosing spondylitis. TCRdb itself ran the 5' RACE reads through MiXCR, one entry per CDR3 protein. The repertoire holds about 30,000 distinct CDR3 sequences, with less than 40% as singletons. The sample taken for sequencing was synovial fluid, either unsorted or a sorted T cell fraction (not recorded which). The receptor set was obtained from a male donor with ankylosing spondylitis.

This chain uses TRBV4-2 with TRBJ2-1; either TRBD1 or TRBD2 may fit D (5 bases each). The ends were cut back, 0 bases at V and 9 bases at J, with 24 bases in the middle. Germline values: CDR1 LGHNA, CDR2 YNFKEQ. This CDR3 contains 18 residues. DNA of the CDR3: TGTGCCAGCAGCCAAGACCCTGAAGCGGCAGGGAGCATTACTGAGCAGTTCTTC. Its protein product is CASSQDPEAAGSITEQFF.

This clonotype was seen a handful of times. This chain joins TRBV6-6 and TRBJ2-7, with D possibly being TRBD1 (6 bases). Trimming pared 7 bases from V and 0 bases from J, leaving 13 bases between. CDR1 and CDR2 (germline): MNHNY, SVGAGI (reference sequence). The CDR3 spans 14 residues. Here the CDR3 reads CASNPGHLSYEQYF. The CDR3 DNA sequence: TGTGCCAGCAATCCGGGACATCTCTCCTACGAGCAGTACTTC.

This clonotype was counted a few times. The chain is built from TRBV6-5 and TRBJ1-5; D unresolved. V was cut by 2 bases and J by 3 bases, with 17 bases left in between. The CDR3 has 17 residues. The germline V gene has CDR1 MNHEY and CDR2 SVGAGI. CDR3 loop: CASSYPEGGNNNQPQHF. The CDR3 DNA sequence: TGTGCCAGCAGTTACCCAGAAGGAGGTAACAACAATCAGCCCCAGCATTTT.

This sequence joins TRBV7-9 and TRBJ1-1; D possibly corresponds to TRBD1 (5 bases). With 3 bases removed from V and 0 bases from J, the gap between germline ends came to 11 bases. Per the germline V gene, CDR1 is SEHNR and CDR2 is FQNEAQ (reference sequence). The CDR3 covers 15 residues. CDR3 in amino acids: CASSFLGALNTEAFF. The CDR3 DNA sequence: TGTGCCAGCAGCTTCCTCGGGGCTTTGAACACTGAAGCTTTCTTT.

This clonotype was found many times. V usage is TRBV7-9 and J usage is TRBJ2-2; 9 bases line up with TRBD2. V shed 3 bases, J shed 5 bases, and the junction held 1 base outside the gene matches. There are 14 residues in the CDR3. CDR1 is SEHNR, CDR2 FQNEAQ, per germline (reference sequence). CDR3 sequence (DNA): TGTGCCAGCAGCTTTAGCGGGAGTACCGGGGAGCTGTTTTTT. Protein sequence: CASSFSGSTGELFF. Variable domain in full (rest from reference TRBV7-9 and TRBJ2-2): DTGVSQNPRHKITKRGQNVTFRCDPISEHNRLYWYRQTLGQGPEFLTYFQNEAQLEKSRLLSDRFSAERPKGSFSTLEIQRTEQGDSAMYLCASSFSGSTGELFFGEGSRLTVL.

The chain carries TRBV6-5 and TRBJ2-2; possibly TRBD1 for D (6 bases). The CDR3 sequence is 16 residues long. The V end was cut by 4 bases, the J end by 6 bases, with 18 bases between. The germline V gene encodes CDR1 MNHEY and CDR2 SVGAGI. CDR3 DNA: TGTGCCAGCAGTTTACGGGTGCACAGGGTCTCCGGGGAGCTGTTTTTT. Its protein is CASSLRVHRVSGELFF.

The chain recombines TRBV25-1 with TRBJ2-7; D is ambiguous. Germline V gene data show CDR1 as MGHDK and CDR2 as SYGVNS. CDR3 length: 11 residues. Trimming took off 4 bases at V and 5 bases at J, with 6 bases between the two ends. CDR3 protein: CASSVRHEQYF. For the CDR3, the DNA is TGTGCCAGCAGTGTTCGCCACGAGCAGTACTTC.

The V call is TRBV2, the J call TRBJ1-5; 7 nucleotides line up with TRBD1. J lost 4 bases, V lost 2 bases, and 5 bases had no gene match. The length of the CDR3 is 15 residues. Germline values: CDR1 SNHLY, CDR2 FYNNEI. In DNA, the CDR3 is TGTGCCAGCAGTGAACCGACAGGGATGAATCAGCCCCAGCATTTT. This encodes CASSEPTGMNQPQHF.

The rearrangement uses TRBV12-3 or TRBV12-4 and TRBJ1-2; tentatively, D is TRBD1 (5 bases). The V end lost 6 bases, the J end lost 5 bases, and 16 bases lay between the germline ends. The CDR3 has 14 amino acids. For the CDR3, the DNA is TGTGCCAGCAGCCCCTGGGGCGCCAGGTATGGCTACACCTTC. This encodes CASSPWGARYGYTF.

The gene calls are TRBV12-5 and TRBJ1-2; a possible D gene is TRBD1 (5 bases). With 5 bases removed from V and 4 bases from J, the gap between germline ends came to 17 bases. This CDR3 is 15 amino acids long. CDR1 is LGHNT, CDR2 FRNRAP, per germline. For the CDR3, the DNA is TGTGCTAGTGGTCCCGACGGGGCGGAATTCTATGGCTACACCTTC. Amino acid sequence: CASGPDGAEFYGYTF.

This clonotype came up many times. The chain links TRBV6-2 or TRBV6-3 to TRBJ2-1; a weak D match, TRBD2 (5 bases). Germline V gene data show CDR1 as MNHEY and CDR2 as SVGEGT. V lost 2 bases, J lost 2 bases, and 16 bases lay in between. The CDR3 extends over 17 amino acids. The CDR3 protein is CASSYHRSSSTYNEQFF. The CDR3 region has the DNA TGTGCCAGCAGTTACCATCGGTCTAGCAGCACCTACAATGAGCAGTTCTTC.

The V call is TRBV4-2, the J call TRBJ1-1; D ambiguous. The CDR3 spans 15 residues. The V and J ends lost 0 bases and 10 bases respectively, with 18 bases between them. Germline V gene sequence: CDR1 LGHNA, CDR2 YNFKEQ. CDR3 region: CASSQDLRGILGAFF. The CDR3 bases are TGTGCCAGCAGCCAAGACCTTAGAGGAATCCTTGGAGCTTTCTTT.

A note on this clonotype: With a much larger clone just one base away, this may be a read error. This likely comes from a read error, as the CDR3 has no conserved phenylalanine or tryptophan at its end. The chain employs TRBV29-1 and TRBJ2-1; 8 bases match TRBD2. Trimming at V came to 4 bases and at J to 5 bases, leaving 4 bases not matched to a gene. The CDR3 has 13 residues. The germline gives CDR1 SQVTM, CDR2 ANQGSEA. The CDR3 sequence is CSVALAANNEQFL. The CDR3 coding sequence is TGCAGCGTTGCACTAGCGGCAAACAATGAGCAGTTCTTA.

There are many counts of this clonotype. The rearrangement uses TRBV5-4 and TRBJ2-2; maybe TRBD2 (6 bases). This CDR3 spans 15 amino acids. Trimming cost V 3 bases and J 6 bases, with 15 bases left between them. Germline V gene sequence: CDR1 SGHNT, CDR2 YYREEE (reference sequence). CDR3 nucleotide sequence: TGTGCCAGCAGCTCCGGGACTTCCTTCGCCGGGGAGCTGTTTTTT. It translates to CASSSGTSFAGELFF.

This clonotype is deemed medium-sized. CDR3 coding DNA: TGTGCCAGCAGCTGGCAGGGGACGGCAGAGACCCAGTACTTC. It specifies CASSWQGTAETQYF. The chain couples TRBV7-9 to TRBJ2-5; D is perhaps TRBD1 (6 bases). The germline gives CDR1 SEHNR, CDR2 FQNEAQ (reference sequence). Trimming shortened V by 4 bases and J by 4 bases, and 13 bases separated the two germline ends. There are 14 residues in the CDR3.

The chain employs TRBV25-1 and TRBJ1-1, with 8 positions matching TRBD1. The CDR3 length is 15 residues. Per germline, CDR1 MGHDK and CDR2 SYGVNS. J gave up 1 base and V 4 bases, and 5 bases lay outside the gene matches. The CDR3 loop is CASSARDRTNTEAFF. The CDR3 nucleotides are TGTGCCAGCAGTGCCCGGGACAGGACGAACACTGAAGCTTTCTTT.

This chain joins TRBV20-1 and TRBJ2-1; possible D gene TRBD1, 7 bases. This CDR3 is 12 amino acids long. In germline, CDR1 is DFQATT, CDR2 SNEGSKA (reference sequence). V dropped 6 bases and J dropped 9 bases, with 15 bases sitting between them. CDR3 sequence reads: CSAGAGGGEQFF. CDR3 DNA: TGCAGTGCCGGGGCAGGGGGAGGTGAGCAGTTCTTC.

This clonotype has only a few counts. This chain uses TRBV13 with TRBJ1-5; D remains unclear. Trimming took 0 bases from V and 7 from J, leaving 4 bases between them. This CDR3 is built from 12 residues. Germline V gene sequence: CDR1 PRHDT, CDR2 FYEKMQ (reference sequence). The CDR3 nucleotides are TGTGCCAGCAGCTTAGGGACACAGCCCCAGCATTTT. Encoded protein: CASSLGTQPQHF.

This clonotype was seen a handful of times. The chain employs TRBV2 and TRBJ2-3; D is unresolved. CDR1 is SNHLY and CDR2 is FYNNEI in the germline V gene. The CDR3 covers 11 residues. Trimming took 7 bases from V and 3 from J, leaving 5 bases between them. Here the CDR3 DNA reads TGTGCCAGCACAACGACAGATACGCAGTATTTT. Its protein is CASTTTDTQYF.

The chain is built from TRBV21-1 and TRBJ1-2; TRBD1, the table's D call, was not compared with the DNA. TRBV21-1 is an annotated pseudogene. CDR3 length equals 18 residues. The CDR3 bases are TGTGCCAGCAGCAAAAAGGCCTTAGGGACATTTGTTCCCTATGGCTACACCTTC. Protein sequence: CASSKKALGTFVPYGYTF.

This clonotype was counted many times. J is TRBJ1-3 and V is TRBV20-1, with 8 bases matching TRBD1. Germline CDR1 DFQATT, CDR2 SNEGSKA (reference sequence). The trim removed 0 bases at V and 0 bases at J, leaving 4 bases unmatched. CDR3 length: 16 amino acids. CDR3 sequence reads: CSARDRDRYSGNTIYF. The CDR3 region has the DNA TGCAGTGCTAGAGATCGGGACAGGTACTCTGGAAACACCATATATTTT.

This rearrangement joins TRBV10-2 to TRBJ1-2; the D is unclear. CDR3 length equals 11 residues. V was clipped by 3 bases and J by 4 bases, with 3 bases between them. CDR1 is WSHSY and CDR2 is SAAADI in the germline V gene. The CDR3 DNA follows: TGCGCCAGCAGTGATTCCTATGGCTACACCTTC. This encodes CASSDSYGYTF.

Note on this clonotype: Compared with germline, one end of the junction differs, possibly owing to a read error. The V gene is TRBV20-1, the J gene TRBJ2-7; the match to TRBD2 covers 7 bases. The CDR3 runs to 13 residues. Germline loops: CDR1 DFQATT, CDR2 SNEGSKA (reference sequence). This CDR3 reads CSARGGTSHEQYF. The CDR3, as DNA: TGCAGTGCTAGGGGGGGGACCTCCCACGAGCAGTACTTC.

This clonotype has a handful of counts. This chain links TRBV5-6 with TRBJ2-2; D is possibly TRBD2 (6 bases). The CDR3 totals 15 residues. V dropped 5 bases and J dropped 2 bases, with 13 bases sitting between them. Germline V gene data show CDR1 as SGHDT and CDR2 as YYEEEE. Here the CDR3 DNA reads TGTGCCAGCAGGTATCTAGCGATTAACACCGGGGAGCTGTTTTTT. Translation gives CASRYLAINTGELFF.

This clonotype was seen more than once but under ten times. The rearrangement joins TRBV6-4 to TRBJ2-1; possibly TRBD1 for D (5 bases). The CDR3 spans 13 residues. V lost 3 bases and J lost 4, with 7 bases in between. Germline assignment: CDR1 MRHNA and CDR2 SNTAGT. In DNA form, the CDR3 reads TGTGCCAGCAGTGAAGGGGAATACAATGAGCAGTTCTTC. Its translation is CASSEGEYNEQFF.

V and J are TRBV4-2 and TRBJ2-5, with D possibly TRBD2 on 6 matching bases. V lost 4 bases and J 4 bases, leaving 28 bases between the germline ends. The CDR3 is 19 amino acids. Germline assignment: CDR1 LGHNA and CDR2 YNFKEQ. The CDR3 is CASSRDPILMTGVRETQYF. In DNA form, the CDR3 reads TGTGCCAGCAGCCGAGATCCGATATTAATGACGGGAGTGAGAGAGACCCAGTACTTC.